The T cell receptor beta chain described here comes from a study of Epstein–Barr virus B cells in breast cancer (dated by TCRdb to 2020 to 2022). Regarding the study in general: Control T cells were expanded by a rapid expansion method using irradiated PBMC feeders, soluble OKT3 and IL-2 at 150 to 250 U/ml, and were collected about 10-12 days after stimulation. A single-patient case report was conducted to examine whether the T-cell receptor repertoire in triple-negative breast cancer is shaped by tumor-infiltrating EBV+ B cells. Broader findings and caveats from the paper: All data were obtained from a single patient, described as a first proof of concept, and generalization is therefore limited.

Libraries were constructed by 5' RACE. TCR libraries were constructed from RNA using the SMARTer Human TCR a/b Profiling Kit, with the full V(D)J regions of both alpha and beta chains captured. After amplification, the libraries were purified with AMPure XP beads and validated using the DNA 1000 Kit on an Agilent 2100 Bioanalyzer. The libraries were sequenced on an Illumina MiSeq using the 600-cycle v3 reagent kit, which produced 2 x 300 bp paired-end reads. In the paper's pipeline: MiXCR and VDJTools were used to process the reads, with non-productive clonotypes filtered out and clonotypes collapsed by CDR3 amino acid sequence prior to recalculating frequencies. Matching of CDR3 sequences to the McPAS-TCR database tolerated a Levenshtein distance of 1, and UpSet plots were generated in R using UpSetR. TCRdb reprocessed the public reads (quality trimming at Q25 with fastp, clone calling with MiXCR) and kept in-frame beta chains. One record per CDR3 amino acid sequence lists the most common genes and DNA. The V and J calls, along with clone size, are taken from TCRdb and not from the paper's own processing. For this sample the table gives about 2,000 distinct CDR3 sequences, of which approximately 16% were detected only once. The ten largest clones represent around 28% of the sample.

The CDR3 goes from the cysteine to the phenylalanine over 14 residues. The only DNA kept is the CDR3, 42 bases in frame from the first base. V drops 0 bases and J drops 6 bases, leaving 11 bases in between. CDR1 and CDR2, per the germline V gene, are SGHRS and YFSETQ. By sample share, this clonotype is medium-sized (0.01 to 0.1%). No cognate antigen has been identified for it. Base qualities are missing; no much larger clone stands one base away. RNA was extracted from approximately 1e5 to 1e6 cultured T cells with RNeasy Micro or Mini kits, including on-column DNase digestion, and was checked on an Agilent 2100 Bioanalyzer.

Sequencing was done on a sample of tumor-infiltrating lymphocytes expanded in culture. The receptor was derived from a woman in her thirties or forties with triple-negative breast cancer. The rearrangement combines TRBV5-1 with TRBJ2-3; a tentative D match to TRBD2 spans 6 bases. This receptor carries the CDR3 CASSLGTTLDTQYF. DNA sequence: TGCGCCAGCAGCTTGGGGACTACCTTGGATACGCAGTATTTT.